This TCR beta chain was sequenced during a study of T-cell reconstitution after alpha-beta-depleted transplantation in children. CDR3 length: 11 amino acids. Germline V CDR1 and CDR2: MDHEN, SYDVKM. With 10 bases removed from V and 4 bases from J, the gap between germline ends came to 11 bases. TCRbeta library preparation incorporated unique molecular identifiers. TCRdb called the PCR reads again in MiXCR, with one record for every CDR3 protein. This sample carries some 590,000 distinct CDR3 sequences, roughly 10% of them seen once, and the ten largest clones take about 4%. V is TRBV28 and J is TRBJ2-7; D not resolved. The receptor was derived from a human donor who donated a stem cell graft to a child with acute myeloid leukemia. Source: PBMCs from the stem cell graft donor, taken from the stem cell graft. The CDR3 sequence: CATETRYEQYF. The DNA for the CDR3 is TGTGCCACCGAGACTCGGTACGAGCAGTACTTC.